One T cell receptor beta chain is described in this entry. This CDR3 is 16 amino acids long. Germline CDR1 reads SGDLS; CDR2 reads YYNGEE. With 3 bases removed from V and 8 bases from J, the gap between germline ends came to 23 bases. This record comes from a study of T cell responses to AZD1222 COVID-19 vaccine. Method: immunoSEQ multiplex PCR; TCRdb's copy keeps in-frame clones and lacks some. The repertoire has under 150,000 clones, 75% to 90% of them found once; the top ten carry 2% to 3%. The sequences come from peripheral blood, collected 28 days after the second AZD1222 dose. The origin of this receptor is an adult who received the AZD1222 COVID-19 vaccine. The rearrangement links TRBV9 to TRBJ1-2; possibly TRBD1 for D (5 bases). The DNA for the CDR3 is TGTGCCAGCAGCGCAACCGCCCGGGACGGATATCAAGGCTACACCTTC. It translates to CASSATARDGYQGYTF.